The 30 T cell receptor beta chains below all came from one sample that was sequenced in a study of blood T cell repertoires in COVID-19. Libraries were prepared by immunoSEQ multiplex PCR; TCRdb keeps only in-frame clonotypes and omits some of them. The sample shows over 90,000 clones, about 78% of them seen only once. Material for sequencing was peripheral blood. The origin of the receptors is a man in his 60s with active or convalescent COVID-19.

This rearrangement joins TRBV24-1 to TRBJ2-1; TRBD2 matches 9 bases. V was pared by 5 bases and J by 2 bases, with 6 bases of the junction left unmatched. CDR1 and CDR2 (germline): KGHDR, SFDVKD. The CDR3 contains 16 residues. CDR3 sequence: CATSGFVAGAYNEQFF. The CDR3 region has the DNA TGTGCCACCAGTGGGTTCGTAGCGGGAGCCTACAATGAGCAGTTCTTC.

In its sample, this clone was seen a few times. The chain is built from TRBV7-2 and TRBJ1-2, with TRBD1 identical over 10 bases. The CDR3 spans 14 residues. V dropped 6 bases and J dropped 8; count of bases not matched to a gene: 9. Germline values: CDR1 SGHTA, CDR2 FQGNSA. The CDR3 region has the DNA TGTGCCAGCAGTTTTACCGGGACAGGGGAAGGCTACACCTTC. It translates to CASSFTGTGEGYTF.

This clone was observed a handful of times. This sequence joins TRBV9 and TRBJ1-2; D might be TRBD1 (6 bases). CDR3 size: 13 residues. V lost 7 bases, J lost 4 bases, and 14 bases lay in between. Per germline, CDR1 SGDLS and CDR2 YYNGEE. CDR3 nucleotide sequence: TGTGCCAGCCCCAGGCCGACAGGCTATGGCTACACCTTC. Its translation is CASPRPTGYGYTF.

The V and J genes are TRBV15 and TRBJ1-1; D is possibly TRBD1 (6 bases). The CDR3 totals 17 residues. Germline CDR1 reads LNHNV; CDR2 reads YYDKDF (reference sequence). Trimming stripped 5 bases from V and 3 bases from J, with 22 bases between. CDR3 coding DNA: TGTGCCACCAGCGGTCTCAACAGGGCAGAAATGGACACTGAAGCTTTCTTT. Its protein is CATSGLNRAEMDTEAFF.

This chain links TRBV7-2 with TRBJ1-2; D is possibly TRBD1 (5 bases). V gave up 1 base and J gave up 8 bases, with 8 bases separating them. The V gene's germline CDR1 is SGHTA and CDR2 FQGNSA. This CDR3 is built from 12 residues. The CDR3 bases are TGTGCCAGCAGCTTAGGGCAGGGAGGCTACACCTTC. It yields the protein CASSLGQGGYTF.

This sequence joins TRBV6-5 and TRBJ2-6, with D perhaps matching TRBD1 (5 bases). The CDR3 runs to 15 residues. Trimming cost V 7 bases and J 0 bases, with 10 bases left between them. The germline V gene has CDR1 MNHEY and CDR2 SVGAGI. The CDR3 protein is CASMGPDSGANVLTF. CDR3 DNA: TGTGCCAGCATGGGGCCAGACTCTGGGGCCAACGTCCTGACTTTC.

This clone was detected a few times. The genes are TRBV30 and TRBJ2-4; D is ambiguous. The CDR3 runs to 8 residues. Trimming shortened V by 0 bases and J by 16 bases, and 4 bases separated the two germline ends. The V gene's germline CDR1 is GTSNPN and CDR2 SVGIG (reference sequence). The CDR3 is CAWSVKYF. The CDR3 DNA reads as TGTGCCTGGAGTGTCAAATACTTC.

The V call is TRBV19, the J call TRBJ2-1, with TRBD2 identical over 10 bases. V lost 3 bases, J lost 4 bases, and 9 bases stayed unmatched. Per the germline V gene, CDR1 is LNHDA and CDR2 is SQIVND (reference sequence). This CDR3 region has 17 residues. The CDR3 DNA is TGTGCCAGTAGTATCATTATAGCGGGAGGAGGGTACAATGAGCAGTTCTTC. Amino acid sequence: CASSIIIAGGGYNEQFF.

This chain uses TRBV4-1 with TRBJ2-3; TRBD2 matches at 8 bases. This CDR3 has 18 amino acids. Trimming took 0 bases from V and 5 from J; bases not matched to a gene: 13. CDR1 MGHRA and CDR2 YSYEKL come from the germline V gene. In DNA form, the CDR3 reads TGCGCCAGCAGCCAAGATTTTCCTGGGACTAGAGGGGGAGATACGCAGTATTTT. Its protein product is CASSQDFPGTRGGDTQYF.

The chain has TRBV11-2 and TRBJ2-1; 10 nucleotides agree with TRBD2. After removal of 1 base from V and 4 bases from J, the junction contained 4 bases not matched to a gene. CDR1 is SGHAT and CDR2 is FQNNGV in the germline V gene. The CDR3 spans 16 residues. CDR3 sequence: CASSLGKGLAYNEQFF. The CDR3 bases are TGTGCCAGCAGCTTAGGCAAGGGACTAGCGTACAATGAGCAGTTCTTC. Drawing the rest from reference TRBV11-2 and TRBJ2-1, the complete variable domain is EAGVAQSPRYKIIEKRQSVAFWCNPISGHATLYWYQQILGQGPKLLIQFQNNGVVDDSQLPKDRFSAERLKGVDSTLKIQPAKLEDSAVYLCASSLGKGLAYNEQFFGPGTRLTVL.

The genes are TRBV5-1 and TRBJ2-3, with 9 bases aligning to TRBD2. Germline CDR1 and CDR2: SGHRS and YFSETQ. V shed 2 bases, J shed 0 bases, and the junction held 4 bases outside the gene matches. The CDR3 has 16 amino acids. CDR3 DNA: TGCGCCAGCAGCTTTACTAGCGGGCATAGCACAGATACGCAGTATTTT. Its protein is CASSFTSGHSTDTQYF.

The chain links TRBV5-1 to TRBJ1-4; D perhaps matches TRBD1 (5 bases). The V gene lost 4 bases and the J gene lost 0 bases, with 13 bases spanning the gap. This CDR3 has 16 amino acids. The V gene's germline CDR1 is SGHRS and CDR2 YFSETQ. The CDR3 here is CASSPGGTATNEKLFF. CDR3 in DNA: TGCGCCAGCAGCCCGGGAGGGACGGCAACTAATGAAAAACTGTTTTTT.

This rearrangement joins TRBV6-2 or TRBV6-3 to TRBJ1-2, with a weak D call TRBD1 (6 bases). Per the germline V gene, CDR1 is MNHEY and CDR2 is SVGEGT. The CDR3 runs to 16 residues. Trimming shortened V by 0 bases and J by 5 bases, and 16 bases separated the two germline ends. The CDR3 nucleotides read TGTGCCAGCAGTTACTCGACGGGGGGCTCTATTTATGGCTACACCTTC. It specifies CASSYSTGGSIYGYTF.

This chain links TRBV6-5 with TRBJ1-1, with 11 bases lining up with TRBD1. The CDR3 runs to 15 residues. Germline V gives CDR1 MNHEY, CDR2 SVGAGI. V lost 2 bases to trimming and J lost 4 bases; unmatched junction nucleotides: 3. CDR3: CASSYVGTGGTEAFF. CDR3 in DNA: TGTGCCAGCAGTTACGTAGGGACAGGGGGCACTGAAGCTTTCTTT.

The chain uses TRBV7-9 and TRBJ2-1; 7 bases agree with TRBD1. V shed 2 bases, J shed 0 bases, and the junction held 4 bases outside the gene matches. In germline, CDR1 is SEHNR, CDR2 FQNEAQ (reference sequence). This CDR3 contains 16 residues. The CDR3 is CASSLTGVSSYNEQFF. In nucleotides, the CDR3 is TGTGCCAGCAGCTTAACAGGGGTCAGCTCCTACAATGAGCAGTTCTTC.

This clone showed up just once. The V call is TRBV28, the J call TRBJ2-2; possibly TRBD1 for D (5 bases). The V gene's germline CDR1 is MDHEN and CDR2 SYDVKM. The CDR3 has 15 amino acids. Trimming left V 2 bases short and J 4 bases short, with 11 bases between. CDR3: CASSLRGRGTGELFF. The CDR3 DNA follows: TGTGCCAGCAGTTTAAGGGGAAGGGGCACCGGGGAGCTGTTTTTT.

A single count supports this clone. This chain uses TRBV7-9 with TRBJ1-2; maybe TRBD1 (5 bases). The CDR3 loop spans 15 amino acids. The V end was cut by 5 bases, the J end by 2 bases, with 15 bases between. The germline V gene encodes CDR1 SEHNR and CDR2 FQNEAQ (reference sequence). CDR3 nucleotides: TGTGCCAGCAGCCCCGAAACACAGGCCAACTATGGCTACACCTTC. Protein sequence: CASSPETQANYGYTF.

The chain carries TRBV12-5 and TRBJ2-3; D is perhaps TRBD2 (5 bases). Germline loops: CDR1 LGHNT, CDR2 FRNRAP. Between the trimmed V and J ends, which lost 6 bases and 1 base, there was a span of 11 bases. The CDR3 is made up of 14 amino acids. The CDR3 reads CASGPSGGTDTQYF. The CDR3 bases are TGTGCTAGTGGCCCTTCCGGGGGCACAGATACGCAGTATTTT.

The rearrangement uses TRBV5-1 and TRBJ1-5; D unclear. V gave up 0 bases and J gave up 7 bases, with 11 bases separating them. Germline lookup yields CDR1 SGHRS and CDR2 YFSETQ. The CDR3 length is 14 residues. The CDR3 protein is CASSLEAGGQPQHF. The CDR3 nucleotides read TGCGCCAGCAGCTTGGAGGCAGGAGGGCAGCCCCAGCATTTT. Together with reference TRBV5-1 and TRBJ1-5, the CDR3 gives the full variable domain: KAGVTQTPRYLIKTRGQQVTLSCSPISGHRSVSWYQQTPGQGLQFLFEYFSETQRNKGNFPGRFSGRQFSNSRSEMNVSTLELGDSALYLCASSLEAGGQPQHFGDGTRLSIL.

The chain recombines TRBV10-3 with TRBJ1-1; D is possibly TRBD1 (5 bases). Germline V CDR1 and CDR2: ENHRY, SYGVKD. V was cut by 3 bases and J by 1 base, with 9 bases left in between. The CDR3 has 14 residues. The CDR3 reads CAISEWGENTEAFF. CDR3 DNA sequence: TGTGCCATCAGTGAATGGGGGGAGAACACTGAAGCTTTCTTT.

The chain couples TRBV27 to TRBJ1-1; 7 bases agree with TRBD1. The CDR3 is 13 amino acids. CDR1 is MNHEY, CDR2 SMNVEV, per germline (reference sequence). The V segment lost 5 bases and the J segment 5 bases; nucleotides outside the gene matches: 5. The CDR3 DNA is TGTGCCAGCAGTGAACAGGGGCGGACTGAAGCTTTCTTT. Translated, it gives CASSEQGRTEAFF.

This clone has more than one count but fewer than ten. V gene TRBV6-5 combines with J gene TRBJ1-5; the match to TRBD1 covers 9 bases. The germline gives CDR1 MNHEY, CDR2 SVGAGI. Trimming removed 10 bases from V and 6 bases from J; junction bases left unmatched: 7. The CDR3 runs to 13 residues. The CDR3 loop reads CATLGTGFQPQHF. The CDR3 DNA reads TGTGCCACTTTAGGGACAGGGTTTCAGCCCCAGCATTTT.

This clone was detected many times. V is TRBV11-2 and J is TRBJ2-7, with 7 nucleotides matching TRBD1. J gave up 8 bases and V 0 bases, and 7 bases lay outside the gene matches. Germline values: CDR1 SGHAT, CDR2 FQNNGV. The CDR3 extends over 14 amino acids. CDR3 sequence: CASSLEGGAGKQYV. The DNA for the CDR3 is TGTGCCAGCAGCTTAGAAGGGGGCGCGGGCAAGCAGTACGTC.

The chain combines TRBV7-9 with TRBJ2-3; perhaps TRBD1 as D (6 bases). Germline V gene sequence: CDR1 SEHNR, CDR2 FQNEAQ (reference sequence). The CDR3 length is 12 residues. With 4 bases removed from V and 5 bases from J, the gap between germline ends came to 7 bases. The CDR3, as DNA: TGTGCCAGCAGCTCACAGGGAGATACGCAGTATTTT. Its translation: CASSSQGDTQYF.

The chain combines TRBV6-6 with TRBJ2-1, with TRBD2 identical over 11 bases. The germline V gene encodes CDR1 MNHNY and CDR2 SVGAGI (reference sequence). Trimming cost V 5 bases and J 2 bases; bases outside gene matches: 14. The CDR3 has 19 residues. The CDR3 coding sequence is TGTGCCAGCAGTCGCATAAGGGAGACTAGCGGGGATACCTACAATGAGCAGTTCTTC. This sequence encodes CASSRIRETSGDTYNEQFF.

This clone was found once. The rearrangement links TRBV2 to TRBJ1-5, with TRBD1 as a possible D gene (5 bases). Per the germline V gene, CDR1 is SNHLY and CDR2 is FYNNEI. V shed 6 bases and J shed 0 bases, with 9 bases lying between them. This CDR3 is built from 14 residues. CDR3 residues: CASSGQYSNQPQHF. The CDR3 DNA sequence: TGTGCCAGCAGCGGACAATATAGCAATCAGCCCCAGCATTTT.

The J gene is TRBJ1-2, the V gene TRBV28, with TRBD1 matching 8 bases. Trimming removed 6 bases from V and 8 bases from J; junction bases left unmatched: 11. The CDR3 consists of 14 residues. Germline V gene lookup returns CDR1 MDHEN and CDR2 SYDVKM. The CDR3 DNA follows: TGTGCCAGCAGGGGCGGACAGGGAGGTTCCGGCTACACCTTC. Amino acid sequence: CASRGGQGGSGYTF.

V and J are TRBV11-3 and TRBJ2-5; the match to TRBD2 covers 8 bases. The CDR3 consists of 14 residues. Losses at the gene ends were 2 bases for V and 7 bases for J; bases not matched to a gene: 6. Germline V CDR1 and CDR2: SGHNT, YENEEA. The DNA of the CDR3 is TGTGCCAGCAGCTTATTACCGGGACTAGGGACCCAGTACTTC. Protein: CASSLLPGLGTQYF.

The rearrangement joins TRBV10-2 to TRBJ2-2, with TRBD2 matching 9 bases. The CDR3 totals 20 residues. Germline trimming cut 2 bases from V and 1 base from J; bases unmatched to any gene: 14. The V gene's germline CDR1 is WSHSY and CDR2 SAAADI. CDR3 in DNA: TGCGCCAGCAGTGAGATGGTCGGCGCGGGAGGGCCCTGGAACACCGGGGAGCTGTTTTTT. It translates to CASSEMVGAGGPWNTGELFF.

This clone is judged large. The V and J genes are TRBV18 and TRBJ2-7, with 12 bases aligning to TRBD2. CDR3 length: 18 amino acids. Trimming cost V 5 bases and J 0 bases; bases outside gene matches: 11. Germline assignment: CDR1 KGHSH and CDR2 LQKENI. The chain's CDR3 is CASSYAGTSGPSSYEQYF. For the CDR3, the DNA is TGTGCCAGCTCATACGCCGGGACTAGCGGGCCTAGCTCCTACGAGCAGTACTTC.